One sample yielded the 7 T cell receptor beta chains listed below, sequenced in a study of blood T cells in healthy people across ages. The use of a sample-barcoded 5' primer and a J-beta primer mix characterized a second PCR of roughly 6 to 11 cycles. TCRdb re-called the 5' RACE reads with MiXCR, one entry per CDR3 protein. The sample contains hundreds of thousands of distinct CDR3 sequences, about 30% of which appear only once. The sample was blood. The receptors come from a woman older than 75 in good health.

This clonotype was seen at least ten times. The chain recombines TRBV4-3 with TRBJ2-5, with TRBD2 matching 8 bases. V dropped 0 bases and J dropped 0; count of bases not matched to a gene: 3. The CDR3 is 16 residues long. Germline V gene lookup returns CDR1 LGHNA and CDR2 YSLEER. In DNA, the CDR3 is TGCGCCAGCAGCCAAGATAGCGGGGAGTACCAAGAGACCCAGTACTTC. It encodes CASSQDSGEYQETQYF.

This chain links TRBV19 with TRBJ2-3, with D tentatively TRBD2 (5 bases). The CDR3 extends over 14 amino acids. V was cut by 5 bases and J by 4 bases, with 13 bases left in between. Germline V gene data show CDR1 as LNHDA and CDR2 as SQIVND (reference sequence). In nucleotides, the CDR3 is TGTGCCAGTAGTTCCTCGCCCGGGGCAGATACGCAGTATTTT. Translated, it gives CASSSSPGADTQYF.

The J gene is TRBJ1-2, the V gene TRBV3-1; 8 bases fit TRBD1. Looked up from germline, CDR1 is LGHDT and CDR2 is YNNKEL (reference sequence). The CDR3 runs to 16 residues. V lost 4 bases, J lost 5 bases, and 12 bases stayed unmatched. Written as DNA, the CDR3 is TGTGCCAGCAGCCCCCCTGGCCAGGGGGCGAATTATGGCTACACCTTC. Translation gives CASSPPGQGANYGYTF.

This clonotype showed up just a few times. V gene TRBV18 combines with J gene TRBJ1-5; D gene ambiguous. Germline V CDR1 and CDR2: KGHSH, LQKENI. V dropped 5 bases and J dropped 2 bases, with 13 bases sitting between them. The CDR3 is 15 residues long. Here the CDR3 reads CASSRTAGGNQPQHF. CDR3 sequence (DNA): TGTGCCAGCTCAAGGACGGCGGGTGGCAATCAGCCCCAGCATTTT.

This clonotype was seen more than once but under ten times. The V and J genes are TRBV20-1 and TRBJ1-1, with TRBD1 identical over 8 bases. The CDR3 runs 16 residues. V lost 3 bases and J lost 3; bases outside the gene matches: 12. Germline V gene data show CDR1 as DFQATT and CDR2 as SNEGSKA (reference sequence). The CDR3 reads CSASLTGTGGDTEAFF. The CDR3 nucleotides are TGCAGTGCTAGCCTCACTGGGACAGGTGGGGACACTGAAGCTTTCTTT.

The chain employs TRBV20-1 and TRBJ2-1; D remains ambiguous. The CDR3 is 15 residues long. Germline lookup yields CDR1 DFQATT and CDR2 SNEGSKA (reference sequence). V shed 0 bases and J shed 8 bases, with 17 bases lying between them. The CDR3 nucleotides read TGCAGTGCTAGAGATCCAGGAAAAGTGATAGATGAGCAGTTCTTC. The encoded protein is CSARDPGKVIDEQFF.

As regards this clonotype: Just one base apart from a much larger clone, this may be a read error. The chain joins TRBV6-1 to TRBJ2-5, with D tentatively TRBD1 or TRBD2 (6 bases each). CDR3 length: 13 amino acids. The germline V and J ends were trimmed by 6 bases and 9 bases, with 17 bases remaining between them. Germline values: CDR1 MNHNS, CDR2 SASEGT. CDR3 nucleotide sequence: TGTGCCAGCAGGGGGGCTGGGGAGGAGGCCCAGTACTTC. Translating gives CASRGAGEEAQYF.